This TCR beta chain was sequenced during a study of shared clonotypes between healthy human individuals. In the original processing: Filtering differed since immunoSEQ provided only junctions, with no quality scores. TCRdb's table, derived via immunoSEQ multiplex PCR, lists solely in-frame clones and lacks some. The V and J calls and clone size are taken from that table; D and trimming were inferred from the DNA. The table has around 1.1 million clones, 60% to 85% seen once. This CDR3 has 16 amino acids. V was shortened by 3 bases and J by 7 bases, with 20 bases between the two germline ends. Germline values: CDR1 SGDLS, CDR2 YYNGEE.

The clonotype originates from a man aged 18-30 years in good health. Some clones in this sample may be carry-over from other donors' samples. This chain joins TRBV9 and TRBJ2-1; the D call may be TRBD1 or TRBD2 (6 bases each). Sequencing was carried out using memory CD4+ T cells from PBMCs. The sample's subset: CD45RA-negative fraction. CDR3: CASSARGLGGTNEQFF. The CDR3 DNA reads TGTGCCAGCAGCGCCCGGGGGCTGGGAGGAACGAATGAGCAGTTCTTC.